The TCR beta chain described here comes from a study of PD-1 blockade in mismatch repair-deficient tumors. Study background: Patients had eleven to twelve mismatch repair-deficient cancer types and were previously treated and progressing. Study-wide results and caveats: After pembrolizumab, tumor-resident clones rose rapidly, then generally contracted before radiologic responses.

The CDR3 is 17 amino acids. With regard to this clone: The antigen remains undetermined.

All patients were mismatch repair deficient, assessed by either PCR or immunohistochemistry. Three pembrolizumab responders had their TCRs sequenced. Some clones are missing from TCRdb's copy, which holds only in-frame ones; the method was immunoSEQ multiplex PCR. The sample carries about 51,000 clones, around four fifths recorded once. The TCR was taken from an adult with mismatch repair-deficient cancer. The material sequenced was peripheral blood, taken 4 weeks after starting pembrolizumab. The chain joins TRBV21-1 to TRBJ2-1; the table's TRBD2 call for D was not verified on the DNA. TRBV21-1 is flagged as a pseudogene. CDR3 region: CASSHAASGSRDNEQFF. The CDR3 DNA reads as TGTGCCAGCAGTCACGCCGCTAGCGGGAGTAGGGACAATGAGCAGTTCTTC.